Following are 23 T cell receptor beta chains from one sample sequenced in a study of T cell repertoires in cytomegalovirus infection (dated by TCRdb to about 2019). The run used an Illumina HiSeq 1500. The public reads were run again by TCRdb, first through fastp at Q25 and then through MiXCR, and only productive beta chains were kept. Rows matching on CDR3 protein sequence are summarized as one entry with the most common DNA and genes. A total of more than 150,000 distinct CDR3 sequences appear in this sample, 20% to 30% of them only once. Roughly 9.7% of the sample is in the top ten clones. Sequencing used PBMCs. Receptors originate from a human donor in good health (CMV status not recorded). Some clones in this sample may be carry-over from other donors' samples.

This chain links TRBV29-1 with TRBJ1-5, with D possibly being TRBD1 (5 bases). The CDR3 is 13 amino acids. Trimming shortened V by 4 bases and J by 9 bases, and 16 bases separated the two germline ends. The germline CDR1 and CDR2 sequences are SQVTM and ANQGSEA. The DNA for the CDR3 is TGCAGCGTTGTGGCGGGGTCCGGGGCGCCCCAGCATTTT. Its protein is CSVVAGSGAPQHF.

This clonotype was detected a few times. The V and J genes are TRBV6-2 or TRBV6-3 and TRBJ2-5; 9 positions agree with TRBD2. Per the germline V gene, CDR1 is MNHEY and CDR2 is SVGEGT. Losses at the gene ends were 4 bases for V and 2 bases for J; bases not matched to a gene: 8. This CDR3 has 16 residues. CDR3 loop: CASSLIAGVGQETQYF. The CDR3 nucleotides are TGTGCCAGCAGTTTGATAGCGGGAGTAGGTCAAGAGACCCAGTACTTC.

CDR3 loop: CASSLAGVSDTQYF. In DNA form, the CDR3 reads TGTGCCAGCAGCCTAGCGGGAGTCTCAGATACGCAGTATTTT. V and J are TRBV28 and TRBJ2-3; the match to TRBD2 covers 10 bases. The J segment lost 4 bases and the V segment lost 6 bases, leaving 4 bases of the junction unmatched. In germline, CDR1 is MDHEN, CDR2 SYDVKM. This CDR3 comprises 14 residues. The whole variable domain, remainder taken from reference TRBV28 and TRBJ2-3, is DVKVTQSSRYLVKRTGEKVFLECVQDMDHENMFWYRQDPGLGLRLIYFSYDVKMKEKGDIPEGYSVSREKKERFSLILESASTNQTSMYLCASSLAGVSDTQYFGPGTRLTVL.

V is TRBV20-1 and J is TRBJ1-5; no clear D gene. This CDR3 is built from 13 residues. Deletions cut 0 bases from V and 9 bases from J, with 12 bases between. Germline CDR1 reads DFQATT; CDR2 reads SNEGSKA (reference sequence). The CDR3 spells CSARDMVGSPQHF. The CDR3 DNA reads as TGCAGTGCTAGAGATATGGTAGGATCGCCCCAGCATTTT.

This chain joins TRBV28 and TRBJ2-1; 9 bases are shared with TRBD2. This CDR3 has 16 residues. Germline CDR1 MDHEN, CDR2 SYDVKM. Trimming took 6 bases from V and 5 from J; bases not matched to a gene: 11. This CDR3 is CASRGAGGPTHNEQFF. The CDR3 region has the DNA TGTGCCAGCAGAGGAGCGGGAGGACCGACCCACAATGAGCAGTTCTTC.

V usage is TRBV18 and J usage is TRBJ1-1; TRBD1 is a possible D gene (6 bases). This CDR3 is built from 16 residues. Germline V lookup: CDR1 KGHSH, CDR2 LQKENI. Trimming stripped 3 bases from V and 0 bases from J, with 14 bases between. The DNA of the CDR3 is TGTGCCAGCTCACCGATTTTCCGGGACATGAACACTGAAGCTTTCTTT. The encoded protein is CASSPIFRDMNTEAFF.

This clonotype came up many times. The chain joins TRBV7-6 to TRBJ1-6; no reliable D call. The V end was cut by 0 bases, the J end by 1 base, with 4 bases between. CDR1 and CDR2 (germline): SGHVS, FNYEAQ. CDR3 length: 15 residues. In DNA form, the CDR3 reads TGTGCCAGCAGCTTAGCGGGGTCCTATAATTCACCCCTCCACTTT. The encoded protein is CASSLAGSYNSPLHF.

This clonotype came up many times. The chain is built from TRBV7-2 and TRBJ1-2; 10 bases are a match to TRBD1. The CDR3 contains 15 residues. Germline CDR1 is SGHTA and CDR2 is FQGNSA. V shed 1 base, J shed 3 bases, and the junction held 2 bases outside the gene matches. CDR3 amino acids: CASSLVGTGDYGYTF. The CDR3 DNA reads as TGTGCCAGCAGCTTAGTAGGGACAGGGGACTATGGCTACACCTTC.

The chain employs TRBV4-1 and TRBJ2-7; the match to TRBD1 covers 11 bases. Germline V lookup: CDR1 MGHRA, CDR2 YSYEKL. The CDR3 has 15 residues. V shed 3 bases and J 2 bases; nucleotides not matched to a gene: 3. CDR3 DNA sequence: TGCGCCAGCAGCCAGGGGACAGGGGGAACCTACGAGCAGTACTTC. This translates into CASSQGTGGTYEQYF.

This clonotype was seen a handful of times. The chain uses TRBV12-3 or TRBV12-4 and TRBJ2-6; perhaps TRBD1 as D (6 bases). CDR3 length equals 16 residues. The V end lost 1 base, the J end lost 1 base, and 8 bases lay between the germline ends. The CDR3: CASSLDRESGANVLTF. In DNA, the CDR3 is TGTGCCAGCAGTTTAGACAGGGAGTCTGGGGCCAACGTCCTGACTTTC.

This clonotype turned up a few times. The chain links TRBV7-9 to TRBJ2-7, with 9 bases identical to TRBD1. CDR3 length: 16 residues. CDR1 and CDR2 (germline): SEHNR, FQNEAQ (reference sequence). J was trimmed by 6 bases and V by 5 bases; bases with no gene match: 14. The CDR3 region has the DNA TGTGCCAGCAGCGACAGGGGGAGGCGGGGATTTGGCGAGCAGTACTTC. Its translation: CASSDRGRRGFGEQYF.

The chain uses TRBV20-1 and TRBJ1-2; a weak D match, TRBD1 (6 bases). Germline V gene data show CDR1 as DFQATT and CDR2 as SNEGSKA (reference sequence). The CDR3 spans 12 residues. Trimming pared 0 bases from V and 7 bases from J, leaving 9 bases between. In nucleotides, the CDR3 is TGCAGTGCTAGAGACGGGGGGGCTGGCTACACCTTC. It yields the protein CSARDGGAGYTF.

This clonotype occurred many times. The chain links TRBV7-2 to TRBJ1-2, with a possible D match to TRBD1 (5 bases). Trimming cost V 5 bases and J 7 bases, with 14 bases left between them. The length of the CDR3 is 13 residues. Germline CDR1 SGHTA, CDR2 FQGNSA. The CDR3 bases are TGTGCCAGCAGCCTGACAGCGACCGTTGGCTACACCTTC. Protein product: CASSLTATVGYTF.

In this sample, this clonotype turned up a few times. The chain has TRBV6-2 or TRBV6-3 and TRBJ2-1, with TRBD1 as a possible D gene (5 bases). Germline CDR1 and CDR2: MNHEY and SVGEGT. Trimming shortened V by 3 bases and J by 4 bases, and 16 bases separated the two germline ends. CDR3 length: 16 residues. The CDR3 protein is CASSYRPMDTYNEQFF. The CDR3 DNA reads as TGTGCCAGCAGTTATCGGCCTATGGACACTTACAATGAGCAGTTCTTC.

This clonotype showed up just a few times. The chain has TRBV7-3 and TRBJ1-2; TRBD1 might be the D (6 bases). The CDR3 runs to 16 residues. Germline CDR1 is SGHTA and CDR2 is FQGTGA. V lost 0 bases to trimming and J lost 4 bases, with 15 bases between them. DNA of the CDR3: TGTGCCAGCAGCTTAACCCCGCTAGACAGGAGCTATGGCTACACCTTC. It translates to CASSLTPLDRSYGYTF.

The sample holds many counts of this clonotype. The chain employs TRBV7-9 and TRBJ1-1, with D perhaps TRBD1 (5 bases). Per the germline V gene, CDR1 is SEHNR and CDR2 is FQNEAQ (reference sequence). V was cut by 1 base and J by 1 base, with 10 bases left in between. The CDR3 is 15 amino acids. CDR3 residues: CASSLGDSWNTEAFF. The CDR3, as DNA: TGTGCCAGCAGCTTAGGAGACAGCTGGAACACTGAAGCTTTCTTT.

CDR3 loop: CSVGGLGLAEAYEQYF. The CDR3, as DNA: TGCAGCGTTGGGGGACTGGGACTAGCGGAGGCCTACGAGCAGTACTTC. This sequence joins TRBV29-1 and TRBJ2-7; TRBD2 aligns across 11 bases. CDR3 length: 16 residues. In germline, CDR1 is SQVTM, CDR2 ANQGSEA. Trimming removed 4 bases from V and 2 bases from J; junction bases left unmatched: 10.

This sequence joins TRBV12-5 and TRBJ2-5; no firm D call. V gave up 7 bases and J gave up 1 base, with 7 bases separating them. The germline V gene has CDR1 LGHNT and CDR2 FRNRAP. CDR3 length equals 12 residues. The CDR3 bases are TGTGCTAGTGCCCGGTCCCAAGAGACCCAGTACTTC. It codes for CASARSQETQYF.

This clonotype was seen a few times. The chain employs TRBV11-3 and TRBJ2-2, with a tentative D call TRBD1 (7 bases). The germline CDR1 and CDR2 sequences are SGHNT and YENEEA. V lost 3 bases to trimming and J lost 5 bases, with 13 bases between them. The CDR3 is made up of 15 amino acids. The CDR3 here is CASSFLQGGTGELFF. Here the CDR3 DNA reads TGTGCCAGCAGCTTCCTGCAGGGGGGAACCGGGGAGCTGTTTTTT.

In this sample, this clonotype turned up once. The rearrangement links TRBV29-1 to TRBJ1-1, with 10 bases that match TRBD1. Germline trimming cut 6 bases from V and 7 bases from J; bases unmatched to any gene: 11. Germline V gene data show CDR1 as SQVTM and CDR2 as ANQGSEA. The CDR3 has 14 residues. The CDR3 DNA is TGCAGCGTAGAATCGGACAGGGGGGTAGGTGAAGCTTTCTTT. It encodes CSVESDRGVGEAFF. Filled out from reference TRBV29-1 and TRBJ1-1, the complete variable domain reads SAVISQKPSRDICQRGTSLTIQCQVDSQVTMMFWYRQQPGQSLTLIATANQGSEATYESGFVIDKFPISRPNLTFSTLTVSNMSPEDSSIYLCSVESDRGVGEAFFGQGTRLTVV.

A note on this clonotype: With a much larger clone just one base away, this may be a read error. The chain couples TRBV7-2 to TRBJ2-7, with 7 bases lining up with TRBD1. The V gene's germline CDR1 is SGHTA and CDR2 FQGNSA. J lost 1 base, V lost 5 bases, and 8 bases had no gene match. The CDR3 loop spans 15 amino acids. CDR3 amino acids: CASSRDRARSYEQYF. CDR3 coding DNA: TGTGCCAGCAGCCGCGACAGGGCGAGATCCTACGAGCAGTACTTC.

This clonotype was seen a few times. The chain links TRBV7-6 to TRBJ2-1, with 7 bases aligning to TRBD2. The CDR3 length is 17 residues. Germline V lookup: CDR1 SGHVS, CDR2 FNYEAQ. J gave up 7 bases and V 1 base, and 13 bases lay outside the gene matches. The CDR3 DNA follows: TGTGCCAGCAGCTTAGGACGGTTTGAGGGACTACAAAATGAGCAGTTCTTC. Translating it yields CASSLGRFEGLQNEQFF.

This clonotype turned up a few times. The chain is built from TRBV15 and TRBJ2-6; the D gene is possibly TRBD1 (5 bases). The CDR3 has 15 amino acids. V lost 3 bases and J 0 bases, leaving 6 bases between the germline ends. CDR1 LNHNV and CDR2 YYDKDF come from the germline V gene (reference sequence). Here the CDR3 reads CATSSRVSGANVLTF. The DNA for the CDR3 is TGTGCCACCAGCAGCAGGGTCTCTGGGGCCAACGTCCTGACTTTC.